This entry lists 15 T cell receptor beta chains sequenced from one sample in a study of blood T cell repertoires in COVID-19. Measured with immunoSEQ multiplex PCR; TCRdb has only the in-frame clones, and not every one. Of approximately 100,000 clones listed, 85% to 95% are singletons. Sequenced sample: peripheral blood. The receptors shown here come from a man in his fifties with active COVID-19.

V is TRBV5-1 and J is TRBJ2-7; TRBD2 agrees at 8 bases. The V gene's germline CDR1 is SGHRS and CDR2 YFSETQ. The V gene end was trimmed by 5 bases and the J gene end by 4 bases; junction bases not matched to a gene: 8. The CDR3 is 14 amino acids. The CDR3 is CASRPPSGSYEQYF. The CDR3 nucleotides are TGCGCCAGCAGGCCGCCAAGCGGGAGTTACGAGCAGTACTTC.

The chain links TRBV12-3 or TRBV12-4 to TRBJ1-6; D is unresolved. With 3 bases removed from V and 9 bases from J, the gap between germline ends came to 6 bases. The CDR3 loop spans 12 amino acids. The CDR3 DNA reads as TGTGCCAGCAGTTTTTCGGTTTCACCCCTCCACTTT. Residues: CASSFSVSPLHF.

The chain combines TRBV6-1 with TRBJ2-3; 9 nucleotides line up with TRBD1. Per germline, CDR1 MNHNS and CDR2 SASEGT. V shed 3 bases and J 5 bases; nucleotides not matched to a gene: 9. This CDR3 comprises 16 residues. The CDR3 here is CASSDPTGGVEDTQYF. The CDR3 region has the DNA TGTGCCAGCAGTGACCCAACAGGGGGCGTAGAAGATACGCAGTATTTT.

The chain uses TRBV13 and TRBJ2-7; D is unresolved. Germline V gene data show CDR1 as PRHDT and CDR2 as FYEKMQ (reference sequence). This CDR3 comprises 13 residues. V was clipped by 5 bases and J by 5 bases, with 13 bases between them. The CDR3 is CASSVLLDDEQYF. The CDR3 nucleotides are TGTGCCAGCAGCGTTCTCCTAGATGACGAGCAGTACTTC.

The V call is TRBV5-5, the J call TRBJ2-7; 12 nucleotides align to TRBD1. Germline V gene sequence: CDR1 SGHKS, CDR2 YYEKEE (reference sequence). The CDR3 runs to 16 residues. V lost 4 bases and J lost 3; bases outside the gene matches: 8. The chain's CDR3 is CASSAAGTGGFYEQYF. CDR3 in DNA: TGTGCCAGCAGCGCCGCCGGGACAGGGGGCTTCTACGAGCAGTACTTC.

The chain couples TRBV10-3 to TRBJ1-6; D possibly corresponds to TRBD1 (6 bases). The CDR3 length is 14 residues. Germline CDR1 and CDR2: ENHRY and SYGVKD. Trimming cost V 6 bases and J 7 bases, with 13 bases left between them. CDR3 region: CAISGQTGNSPLHF. CDR3 DNA: TGTGCCATCAGCGGACAGACCGGGAATTCACCCCTCCACTTT.

This clone was seen only once. The chain carries TRBV30 and TRBJ2-1, with 9 bases fitting TRBD1. V lost 0 bases to trimming and J lost 0 bases; unmatched junction nucleotides: 12. Germline CDR1 and CDR2: GTSNPN and SVGIG (reference sequence). This CDR3 has 19 residues. The chain's CDR3 is CAWSVYGTGLSRSYNEQFF. The CDR3 bases are TGTGCCTGGAGTGTATATGGGACAGGGCTTTCGCGCTCCTACAATGAGCAGTTCTTC.

The chain is built from TRBV5-4 and TRBJ2-7; 8 positions agree with TRBD1. CDR3 size: 14 residues. Looked up from germline, CDR1 is SGHNT and CDR2 is YYREEE (reference sequence). The junction had 4 bases not matched to a gene; V was cut back by 4 bases and J by 1 base. CDR3 residues: CASSLGQGSYEQYF. Here the CDR3 DNA reads TGTGCCAGCAGCCTAGGACAGGGATCCTACGAGCAGTACTTC.

The genes are TRBV6-6 and TRBJ2-1, with TRBD2 as a possible D gene (6 bases). CDR3 length equals 14 residues. Between the trimmed V and J ends, which lost 2 bases and 9 bases, there was a span of 14 bases. CDR1 is MNHNY, CDR2 SVGAGI, per germline (reference sequence). Here the CDR3 DNA reads TGTGCCAGCAGTTACACGGGACTCCTGGGTGAGCAGTTCTTC. Amino acid sequence: CASSYTGLLGEQFF.

The chain recombines TRBV5-1 with TRBJ2-1, with 8 bases matching TRBD2. CDR1 is SGHRS, CDR2 YFSETQ, per germline. The CDR3 is 15 residues long. V gave up 0 bases and J gave up 6 bases; unmatched junction bases: 5. CDR3 bases: TGCGCCAGCAGCTTGGGACAGCGGGAGAGCAATGAGCAGTTCTTC. This sequence encodes CASSLGQRESNEQFF.

The V call is TRBV10-3, the J call TRBJ1-2; D may be TRBD1 (6 bases). The V gene lost 10 bases and the J gene lost 5 bases, with 20 bases spanning the gap. The CDR3 length is 14 residues. Germline V CDR1 and CDR2: ENHRY, SYGVKD. In nucleotides, the CDR3 is TGTGCCACCGTACCTGACGGACAGACTTATGGCTACACCTTC. The encoded protein is CATVPDGQTYGYTF.

The J gene is TRBJ2-2, the V gene TRBV6-1, with 8 bases lining up with TRBD2. This CDR3 region has 17 residues. V dropped 3 bases and J dropped 5; count of bases not matched to a gene: 11. CDR1 is MNHNS, CDR2 SASEGT, per germline. Written as DNA, the CDR3 is TGTGCCAGCAGTGACTATTTTGGCGGGAGGTTTACCGGGGAGCTGTTTTTT. Its protein product is CASSDYFGGRFTGELFF.

The chain links TRBV4-1 to TRBJ2-1; 11 bases match TRBD2. Germline V gives CDR1 MGHRA, CDR2 YSYEKL. V lost 4 bases to trimming and J lost 9 bases; unmatched junction nucleotides: 8. CDR3 length equals 15 residues. The CDR3 sequence: CASSLPTSGNFEQFF. The CDR3 region has the DNA TGCGCCAGCAGCCTACCGACTAGCGGGAATTTTGAGCAGTTCTTC.

In nucleotides, the CDR3 is TGTGCCAGCAGCCAGTGGACAGGGGCAAGCGAAAAACTGTTTTTT. Its translation is CASSQWTGASEKLFF. The chain couples TRBV14 to TRBJ1-4, with 9 bases that match TRBD1. This CDR3 spans 15 amino acids. Trimming at V came to 3 bases and at J to 8 bases, leaving 7 bases not matched to a gene. In germline, CDR1 is SGHDN, CDR2 FVKESK.

This sequence joins TRBV19 and TRBJ2-5; 8 bases fit TRBD1. The CDR3 has 16 residues. The V gene end was trimmed by 3 bases and the J gene end by 0 bases; junction bases not matched to a gene: 6. The germline CDR1 and CDR2 sequences are LNHDA and SQIVND (reference sequence). The DNA for the CDR3 is TGTGCCAGTAGTATTTTGTGGACAGGGAACCAAGAGACCCAGTACTTC. Translated, it gives CASSILWTGNQETQYF.